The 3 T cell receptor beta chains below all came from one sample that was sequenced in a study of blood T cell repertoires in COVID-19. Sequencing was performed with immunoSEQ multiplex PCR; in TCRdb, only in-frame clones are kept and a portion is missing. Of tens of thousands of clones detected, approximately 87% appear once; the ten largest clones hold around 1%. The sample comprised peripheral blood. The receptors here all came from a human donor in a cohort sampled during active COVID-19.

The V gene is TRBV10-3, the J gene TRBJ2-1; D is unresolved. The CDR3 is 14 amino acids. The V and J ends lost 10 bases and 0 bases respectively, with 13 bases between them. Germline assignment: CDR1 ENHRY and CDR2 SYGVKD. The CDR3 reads CATGGKSSYNEQFF. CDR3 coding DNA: TGTGCCACCGGTGGTAAGTCCTCCTACAATGAGCAGTTCTTC.

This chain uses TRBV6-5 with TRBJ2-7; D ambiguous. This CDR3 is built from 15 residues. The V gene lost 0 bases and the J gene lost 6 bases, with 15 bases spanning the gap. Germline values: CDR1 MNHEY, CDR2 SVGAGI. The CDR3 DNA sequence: TGTGCCAGCAGTTACTCGAACAACGGAGAGGCCGAGCAGTACTTC. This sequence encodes CASSYSNNGEAEQYF.

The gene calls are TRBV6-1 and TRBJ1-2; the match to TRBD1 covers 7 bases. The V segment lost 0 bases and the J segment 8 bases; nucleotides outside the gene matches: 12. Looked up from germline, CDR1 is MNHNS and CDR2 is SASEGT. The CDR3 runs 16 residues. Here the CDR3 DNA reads TGTGCCAGCAGTGAAGCCCTACTGACAGGGCCAGGGGGCTACACCTTC. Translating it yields CASSEALLTGPGGYTF.